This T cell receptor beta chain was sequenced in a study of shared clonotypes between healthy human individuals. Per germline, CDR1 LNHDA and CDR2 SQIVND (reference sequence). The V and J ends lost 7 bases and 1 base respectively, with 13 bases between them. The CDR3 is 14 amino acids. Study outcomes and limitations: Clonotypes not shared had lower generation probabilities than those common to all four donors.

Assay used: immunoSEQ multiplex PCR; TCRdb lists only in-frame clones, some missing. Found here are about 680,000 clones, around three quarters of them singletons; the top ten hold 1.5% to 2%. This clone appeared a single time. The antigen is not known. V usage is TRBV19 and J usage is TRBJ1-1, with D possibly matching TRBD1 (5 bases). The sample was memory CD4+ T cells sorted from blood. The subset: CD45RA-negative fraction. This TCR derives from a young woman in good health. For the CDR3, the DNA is TGTGCCAGTACGGCGGGGGGGTGGAACACTGAAGCTTTCTTT. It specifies CASTAGGWNTEAFF.